The present T cell receptor beta chain was sequenced within a study of beta chain features in type 1 diabetes. Across the study: Sorted cells examined across all samples numbered around 110,000,000.

Remarks on this clone: What it binds is not known.

Findings of the study overall: Overrepresentation of cells with high TCR expression could result from cDNA sequencing.

Expressed TCRB transcripts were sequenced, since all the RNA that had been isolated was reverse transcribed. Roughly 3.5 million reads per sample on average were obtained from naive, central memory and regulatory T cell samples. The table came from immunoSEQ multiplex PCR; TCRdb's copy has only in-frame clones and leaves some out. The profile covers a few hundred thousand clones, with 11% appearing a single time and roughly 0.016% taken by the ten largest. This CDR3 has 13 residues. The germline V gene encodes CDR1 SNHLY and CDR2 FYNNEI. V was cut by 1 base and J by 1 base, with 5 bases left in between.

The sequence was obtained from a woman younger than 45 in good health. Sequencing was done on a sample of naive CD4+ T cells from blood. This rearrangement joins TRBV2 to TRBJ2-7; D is ambiguous. As DNA, the CDR3 is TGTGCCAGCAGTGAAGGCTATTCCTACGAGCAGTACTTC. Protein product: CASSEGYSYEQYF.